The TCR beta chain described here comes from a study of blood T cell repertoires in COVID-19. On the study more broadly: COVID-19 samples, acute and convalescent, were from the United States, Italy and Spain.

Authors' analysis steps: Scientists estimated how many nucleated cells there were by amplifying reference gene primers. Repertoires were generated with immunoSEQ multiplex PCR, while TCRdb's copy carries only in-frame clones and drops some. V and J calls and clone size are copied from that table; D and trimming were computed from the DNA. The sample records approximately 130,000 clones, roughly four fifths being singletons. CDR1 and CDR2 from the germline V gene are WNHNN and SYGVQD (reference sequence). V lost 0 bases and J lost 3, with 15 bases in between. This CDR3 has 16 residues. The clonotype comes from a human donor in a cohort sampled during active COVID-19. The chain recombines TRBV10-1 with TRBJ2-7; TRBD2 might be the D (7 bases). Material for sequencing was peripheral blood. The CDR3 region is CASSESRGGKFYEQYF. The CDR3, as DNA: TGCGCCAGCAGTGAGTCTAGGGGGGGTAAGTTCTACGAGCAGTACTTC.